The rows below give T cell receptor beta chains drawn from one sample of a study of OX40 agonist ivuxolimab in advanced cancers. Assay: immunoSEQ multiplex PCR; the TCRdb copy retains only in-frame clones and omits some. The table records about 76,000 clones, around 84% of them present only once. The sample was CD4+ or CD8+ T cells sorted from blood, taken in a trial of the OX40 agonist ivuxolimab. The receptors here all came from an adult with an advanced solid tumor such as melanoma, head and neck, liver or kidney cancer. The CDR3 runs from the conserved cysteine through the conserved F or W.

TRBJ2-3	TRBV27	CASSYQRGGSDTQYF
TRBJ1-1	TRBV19	CASRAGPVGTEAFF
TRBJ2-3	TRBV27	CASSPGQGPSTDTQYF
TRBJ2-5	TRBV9	CASSVIRAGGQETQYF
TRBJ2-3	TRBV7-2	CASSIARAPTDTQYF
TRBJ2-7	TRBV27	CASSSVVAHPTTYEQYF
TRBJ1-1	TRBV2	CASISGNTEAFF
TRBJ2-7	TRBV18	CASSPGTGGGEQYF
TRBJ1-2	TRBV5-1	CASSLLTGGAEGYTF
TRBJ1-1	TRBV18	CASSMAESTEAFF
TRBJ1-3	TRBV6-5	CASSLSRSSGNTIYF
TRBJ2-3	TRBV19	CASSSRSGVNTDTQYF
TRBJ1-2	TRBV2	CASSGTTVNYGYTF
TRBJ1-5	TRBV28	CASSNLRVGGQPQHF
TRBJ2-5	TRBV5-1	CASSFTGAEETQYF
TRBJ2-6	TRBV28	CASSAQSGANVLTF
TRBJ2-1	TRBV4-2	CASSHQGLADFLYYNEQFF
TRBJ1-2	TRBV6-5	CASSYSSLLGYGYTF
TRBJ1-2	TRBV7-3	CASSSQGMDYGYTF
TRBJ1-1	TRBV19	CASSTRQGGKNTEAFF
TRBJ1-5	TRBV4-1	CASSQAPHQPQHF
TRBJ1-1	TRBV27	CASSSYLTANEAFF
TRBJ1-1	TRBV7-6	CASSLGTGSNTEAFF
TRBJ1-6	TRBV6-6	CASSYGLVSGNSPLHF
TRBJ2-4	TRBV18	CASSPPLGAVKNIQYF
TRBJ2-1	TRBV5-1	CASNPDGEVHEQFF
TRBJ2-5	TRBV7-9	CASSSRDRDRATNGETQYF
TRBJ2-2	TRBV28	CANRGRGSSGELFF
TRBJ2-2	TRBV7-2	CASSPGQLNTGELFF
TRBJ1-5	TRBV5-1	CASSLLGRARGNQPQHF
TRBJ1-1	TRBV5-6	CASSANRGVNTEAFF
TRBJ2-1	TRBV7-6	CASSLAPLLLAGGYNEQFF
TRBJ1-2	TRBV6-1	CASSAILNNPGYTF